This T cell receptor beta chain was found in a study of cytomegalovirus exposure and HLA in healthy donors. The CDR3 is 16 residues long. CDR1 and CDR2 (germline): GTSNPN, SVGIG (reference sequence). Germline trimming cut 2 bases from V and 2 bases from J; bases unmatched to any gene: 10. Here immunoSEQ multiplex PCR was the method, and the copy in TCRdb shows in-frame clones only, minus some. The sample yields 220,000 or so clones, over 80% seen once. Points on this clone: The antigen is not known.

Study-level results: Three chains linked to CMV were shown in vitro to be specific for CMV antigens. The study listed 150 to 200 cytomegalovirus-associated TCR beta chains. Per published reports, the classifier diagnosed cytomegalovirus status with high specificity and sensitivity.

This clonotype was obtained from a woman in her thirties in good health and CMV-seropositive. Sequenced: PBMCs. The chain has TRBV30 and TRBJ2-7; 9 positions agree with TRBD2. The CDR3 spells CAWSNPGGGRAYEQYF. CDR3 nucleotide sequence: TGTGCCTGGAGTAACCCTGGGGGCGGGAGGGCCTACGAGCAGTACTTC.